This T cell receptor beta chain originates from a study of neoadjuvant anti-PD-1 for oral cavity cancer. Whole-study results and caveats: Each response group had just a few patients in TCR analyses.

The method was immunoSEQ multiplex PCR; TCRdb's version includes in-frame clones alone and lacks a portion of them. The sample has approximately 9,400 clones, just under 70% seen once. Comment on this clone: The antigen is undetermined.

Time point of the sample: after neoadjuvant nivolumab, at surgical resection. The trim removed 8 bases at V and 6 bases at J, leaving 7 bases unmatched. Germline V gene data show CDR1 as SGHNT and CDR2 as YENEEA. There are 13 residues in the CDR3. The source material was PBMCs, sampled after nivolumab (anti-PD-1) treatment. The rearrangement links TRBV11-3 to TRBJ2-1; 7 bases are shared with TRBD1. The receptor was derived from a person aged 40 to 85 with oral cavity squamous cell carcinoma. The CDR3 region has the DNA TGTGCCAGCTCATGGGGACAGACCAATGAGCAGTTCTTC. This gives the protein CASSWGQTNEQFF.